The present T cell receptor (beta chain) was sequenced within a study of OX40 agonist ivuxolimab in advanced cancers. Notes on the research overall: The costimulatory receptor OX40 (CD134) was targeted by ivuxolimab, a fully human IgG2 agonistic monoclonal antibody. Intravenous ivuxolimab was administered to patients every 2 weeks at six dose levels: 0.01, 0.1, 0.3, 1.5, 3 and 10 mg/kg. Among the roughly 50 dose-escalation patients, about 19 had hepatocellular carcinoma, roughly 15 melanoma, 9 renal cell carcinoma and 9 head and neck cancer. In the dose-escalation cohort, over 65% of patients were male, and the mean age was approximately 60 years, with a range of about 23 to 80. Prior anti-PD-1, anti-PD-L1 or anti-CTLA-4 therapy was permitted, and checkpoint inhibitors had been received by roughly 40% of dose-escalation patients. Three dose-escalation patients achieved partial responses, one with hepatocellular carcinoma and two with cutaneous melanoma. Peripheral TCRbeta sequencing was intended to test whether TCR sequence diversity was altered and clonal T-cell expansion was caused by ivuxolimab. The paper describes the monotherapy dose-escalation part (N of about 55 patients) of the phase I trial of ivuxolimab.

Patients with autoimmune disease history or receiving systemic immunosuppression were excluded from the trial. Peripheral blood for TCR sequencing was collected from all dose cohorts at baseline, on cycle 4 day 1, and on cycle 7 day 1. The samples were taken from a phase I, first-in-human, multicenter, open-label dose-escalation trial of ivuxolimab. Adults with locally advanced or metastatic head and neck squamous cell, hepatocellular, melanoma or renal cell carcinoma were enrolled in the trial. Before TCR sequencing, CD4+ T cells and CD8+ T cells were sorted from peripheral blood as separate populations. From the cysteine up to the phenylalanine, the CDR3 has a length of 15 residues. Only CDR3 DNA is held: 45 bases, read in frame from base 1. Reading the germline V gene gives CDR1 MGHRA and CDR2 YSYEKL. General findings and caveats noted by the study authors: Which antigens the clonally expanded peripheral T cells were specific for was not determined. After ivuxolimab, expanded clones were on average more numerous among CD8+ T cells than among CD4+ T cells. At doses of 0.1 to 3.0 mg/kg, clonal expansion of both CD4+ and CD8+ blood T cells was observed from baseline to week 6. Low levels of normalized T-cell clonal expansion were also shown by some nonresponding patients. In the 0.1-3.0 mg/kg groups, partial responders had among the lowest normalized peripheral clonal expansion, particularly in CD8+ T cells.

A remark on this clone: Its antigen is still unknown. A read error may produce the germline difference seen at one junction end.

Genomic DNA was extracted from sorted cells for sequencing of the TCRbeta CDR3 region. TCRbeta CDR3 regions were sequenced using the immunoSEQ Assay. TCRdb obtained this table from immuneACCESS and retained in-frame rearrangements with V and J assigned. These tables miss some clones; where compared with another copy, unresolved V genes account for less than half of the shortfall, and the remainder is unexplained. The sample table records tens of thousands of clones; 91% of these occur just once. The ten top clones hold 4% to 5% of the sample. This TCR was sampled from an adult with an advanced solid tumor such as melanoma, head and neck, liver or kidney cancer. Sample: CD4+ or CD8+ T cells sorted from blood, taken in a trial of the OX40 agonist ivuxolimab. This chain joins TRBV4-1 to TRBJ1-5; 7 central bases correspond to TRBD1. CDR3 region: CASSQDGQGNQPQHF. The DNA sequence is TGTGCCAGCAGCCAAGATGGACAGGGCAATCAGCCCCAGCATTTT.